This TCR beta chain appears in the sequencing data of a study of T cells in Graves' hyperthyroidism and ophthalmopathy. Unmatched junction bases numbered 4, after V lost 5 bases and J lost 3 bases. This CDR3 contains 14 residues. Germline V gives CDR1 MNHNS, CDR2 SASEGT. Researchers barred patients who had uncontrolled infection, other autoimmune disease, pregnancy or lactation. Diagnostic assessment was based on clinical symptoms, serum thyroxine and TRAb, thyroid ultrasound and orbital computed tomography. It was RNA transcripts that yielded the amplified TCR beta CDR3 regions. The HTBI primer set drove a first-round RT-PCR of the TCR CDR3. TCRdb analysed the multiplex PCR reads with MiXCR anew, one entry per CDR3 protein. Among a few hundred thousand distinct CDR3 sequences listed, approximately 15% were seen once. The study, taken as a whole, reports: Blood also held most thyroid clonotypes expanded beyond 0.001. Ophthalmopathy was model-predicted a median about 7.1 months pre-onset.

This clonotype showed up many times. What it binds is not known. This TCR came from a woman in her 30s with Graves' hyperthyroidism that later progressed to Graves' ophthalmopathy. The V and J genes are TRBV6-1 and TRBJ2-7, with TRBD1 matching over 10 bases. Input material: blood. The CDR3 loop is CASSWGQGHYEQYF. CDR3 nucleotides: TGTGCCAGCAGTTGGGGACAGGGGCACTACGAGCAGTACTTC.